This TCR beta chain comes out of a study of PD-L1 blockade in urothelial cancer. Study in general: As for prior chemotherapy regimens, patients had received 0 to 3. Blood yielded a median of about 140,000 T cells per sample. Broader study findings: Below-median pretreatment blood TCR clonality was associated with improved progression-free and overall survival.

In germline, CDR1 is GTSNPN, CDR2 SVGIG (reference sequence). V dropped 1 base and J dropped 4; count of bases not matched to a gene: 7. The CDR3 is 15 residues long. Concerning this clone: Its target is unknown.

Every PCR received spiked-in synthetic TCR analog templates. Measured with immunoSEQ multiplex PCR; TCRdb has only the in-frame clones, and not every one. The sample consists of 100,000 to 150,000 clones, roughly 83% of them appearing once. Time point reported: peripheral blood 6 weeks after treatment start. This sequence originates from a man aged 45-60 years with urothelial cancer. The starting material was PBMCs, obtained around atezolizumab (anti-PD-L1) treatment. The J gene is TRBJ2-7, the V gene TRBV30; 10 bases match TRBD2. CDR3: CAWSAAAGGPYEQYF. CDR3 bases: TGTGCCTGGAGTGCCGCAGCGGGAGGGCCGTACGAGCAGTACTTC. Filled out from reference TRBV30 and TRBJ2-7, the complete variable domain reads SQTIHQWPATLVQPVGSPLSLECTVEGTSNPNLYWYRQAAGRGLQLLFYSVGIGQISSEVPQNLSASRPQDRQFILSSKKLLLSDSGFYLCAWSAAAGGPYEQYFGPGTRLTVT.